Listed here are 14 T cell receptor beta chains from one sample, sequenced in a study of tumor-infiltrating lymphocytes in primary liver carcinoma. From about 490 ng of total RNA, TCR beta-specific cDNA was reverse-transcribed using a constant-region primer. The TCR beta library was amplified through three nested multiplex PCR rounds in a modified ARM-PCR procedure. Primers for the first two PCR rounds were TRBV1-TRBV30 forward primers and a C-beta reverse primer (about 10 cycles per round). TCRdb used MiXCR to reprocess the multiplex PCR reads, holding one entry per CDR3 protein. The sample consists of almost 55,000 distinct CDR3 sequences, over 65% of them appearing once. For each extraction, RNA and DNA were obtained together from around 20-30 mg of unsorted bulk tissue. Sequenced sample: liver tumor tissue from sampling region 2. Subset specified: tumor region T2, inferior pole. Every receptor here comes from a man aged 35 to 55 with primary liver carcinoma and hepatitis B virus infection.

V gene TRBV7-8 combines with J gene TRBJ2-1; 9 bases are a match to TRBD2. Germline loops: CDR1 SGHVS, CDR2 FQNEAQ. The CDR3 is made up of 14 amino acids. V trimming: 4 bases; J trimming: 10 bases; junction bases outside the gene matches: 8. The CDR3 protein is CASSSEVAGAEQFF. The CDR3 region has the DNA TGTGCCAGCAGCTCCGAAGTAGCGGGAGCGGAGCAGTTCTTC.

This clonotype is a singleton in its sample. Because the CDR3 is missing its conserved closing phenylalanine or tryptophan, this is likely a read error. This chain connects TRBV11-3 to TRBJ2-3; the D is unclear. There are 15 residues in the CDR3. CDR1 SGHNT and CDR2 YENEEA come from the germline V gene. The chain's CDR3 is CASSLEVRPTDTQYY. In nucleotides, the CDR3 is TGTGCTAGCAGCTTAGAAGTCCGTCCCACAGATACGCAGTATTAT.

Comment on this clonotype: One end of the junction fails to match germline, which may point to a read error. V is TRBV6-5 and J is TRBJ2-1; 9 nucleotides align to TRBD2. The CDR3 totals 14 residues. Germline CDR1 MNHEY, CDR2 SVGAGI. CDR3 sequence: CAISHTGTSREQFF. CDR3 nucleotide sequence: TGTGCCATCAGTCACACCGGGACTAGCAGGGAGCAGTTCTTC.

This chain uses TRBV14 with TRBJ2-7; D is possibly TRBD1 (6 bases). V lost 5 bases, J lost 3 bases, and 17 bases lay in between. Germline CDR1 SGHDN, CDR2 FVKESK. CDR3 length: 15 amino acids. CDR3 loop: CASSAILQGIYEQYF. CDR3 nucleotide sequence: TGTGCCAGCAGCGCGATCTTACAGGGTATCTACGAGCAGTACTTC. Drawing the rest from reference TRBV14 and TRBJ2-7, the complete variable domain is EAGVTQFPSHSVIEKGQTVTLRCDPISGHDNLYWYRRVMGKEIKFLLHFVKESKQDESGMPNNRFLAERTGGTYSTLKVQPAELEDSGVYFCASSAILQGIYEQYFGPGTRLTVT.

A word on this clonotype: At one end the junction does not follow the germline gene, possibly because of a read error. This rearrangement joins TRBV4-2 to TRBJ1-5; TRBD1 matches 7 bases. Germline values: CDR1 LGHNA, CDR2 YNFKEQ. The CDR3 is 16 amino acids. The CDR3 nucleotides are TGTGCCATCAGCACCCGGACAGGAGACCTCAATCCGCCCCAGCATTTT. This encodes CAISTRTGDLNPPQHF.

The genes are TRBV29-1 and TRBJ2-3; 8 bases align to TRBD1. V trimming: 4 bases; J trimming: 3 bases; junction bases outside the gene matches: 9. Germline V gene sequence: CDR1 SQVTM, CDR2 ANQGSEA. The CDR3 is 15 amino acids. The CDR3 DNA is TGCAGCGTTGGGTCAGGGGGCAGTCAGACAGATACGCAGTATTTT. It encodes CSVGSGGSQTDTQYF.

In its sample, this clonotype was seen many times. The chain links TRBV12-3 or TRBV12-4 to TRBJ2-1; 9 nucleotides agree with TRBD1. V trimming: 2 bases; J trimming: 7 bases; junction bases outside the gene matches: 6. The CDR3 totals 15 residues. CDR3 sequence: CASSLRQGGGNEQFF. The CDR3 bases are TGTGCCAGCAGTTTACGACAGGGGGGGGGGAATGAGCAGTTCTTC.

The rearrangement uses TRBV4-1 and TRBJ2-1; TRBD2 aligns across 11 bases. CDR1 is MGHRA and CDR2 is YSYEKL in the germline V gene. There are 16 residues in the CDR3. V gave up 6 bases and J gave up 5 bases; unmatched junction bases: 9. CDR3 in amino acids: CASSQRLAGSDNEQFF. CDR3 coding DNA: TGCGCCAGCAGTCAACGACTAGCGGGGAGTGACAATGAGCAGTTCTTC.

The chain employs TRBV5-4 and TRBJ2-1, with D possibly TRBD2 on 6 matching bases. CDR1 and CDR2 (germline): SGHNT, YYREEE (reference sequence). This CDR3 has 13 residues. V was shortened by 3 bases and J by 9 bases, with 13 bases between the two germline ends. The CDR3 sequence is CASSSEEGSEQFF. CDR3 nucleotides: TGTGCCAGCAGCTCTGAGGAGGGGAGTGAGCAGTTCTTC.

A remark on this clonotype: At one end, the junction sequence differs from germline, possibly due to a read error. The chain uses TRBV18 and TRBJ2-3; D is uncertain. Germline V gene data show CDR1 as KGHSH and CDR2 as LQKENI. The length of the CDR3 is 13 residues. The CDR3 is CAISPPSTDTQYF. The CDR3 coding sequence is TGTGCCATCTCACCACCCAGCACAGATACGCAATATTTT.

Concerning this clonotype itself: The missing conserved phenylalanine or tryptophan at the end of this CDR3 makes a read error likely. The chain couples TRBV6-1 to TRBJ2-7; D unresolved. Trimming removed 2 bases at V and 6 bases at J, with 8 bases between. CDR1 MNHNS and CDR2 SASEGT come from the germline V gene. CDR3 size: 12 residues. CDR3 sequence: CASSEIGREQYI. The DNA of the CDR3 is TGTGCCAGCAGTGAAATCGGACGCGAGCAGTACATC.

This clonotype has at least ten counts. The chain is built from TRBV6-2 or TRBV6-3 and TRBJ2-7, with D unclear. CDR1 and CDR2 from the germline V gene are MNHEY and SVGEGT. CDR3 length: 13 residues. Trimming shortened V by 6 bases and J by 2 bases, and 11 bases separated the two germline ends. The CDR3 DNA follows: TGTGCCAGCAGCCGAGACCACACCTACGAGCAGTACTTC. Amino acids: CASSRDHTYEQYF.

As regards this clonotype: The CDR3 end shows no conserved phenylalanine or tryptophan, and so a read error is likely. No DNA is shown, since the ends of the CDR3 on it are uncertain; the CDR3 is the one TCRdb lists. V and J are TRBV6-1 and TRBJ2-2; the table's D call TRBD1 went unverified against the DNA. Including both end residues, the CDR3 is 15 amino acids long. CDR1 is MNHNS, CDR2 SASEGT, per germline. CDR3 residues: CARNRGQVNTGEPFI.

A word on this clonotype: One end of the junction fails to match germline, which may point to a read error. DNA of the CDR3: TGTACCAGCAACCCCGATGACCCCCTGCAGATAGCGAGAAGCATAGATACGCAATATTTT. Translated, it gives CTSNPDDPLQIARSIDTQYF. The V and J genes are TRBV11-2 and TRBJ2-3; a weak D match, TRBD2 (5 bases). The CDR3 totals 20 residues. CDR1 and CDR2 from the germline V gene are SGHAT and FQNNGV.